The 24 T cell receptor beta chains listed next were all sequenced from one sample in a study of blood T cell repertoires in COVID-19. Sequenced by immunoSEQ multiplex PCR; TCRdb stores in-frame clones only, minus some. In the table there are about 210,000 clones, around 80% of which are singletons. Input material: PBMCs or T cells enriched from blood (not recorded which). These receptors all stem from a man aged 25 to 40 with acute COVID-19.

This chain joins TRBV11-3 and TRBJ2-5, with a weak D call TRBD1 (6 bases). V was pared by 5 bases and J by 5 bases, with 21 bases between. This CDR3 region has 16 residues. Germline V gene data show CDR1 as SGHNT and CDR2 as YENEEA. The CDR3 nucleotides read TGTGCCAGCAGCACTGGACTGGGGGCGCCTGGGGAGACCCAGTACTTC. It yields the protein CASSTGLGAPGETQYF.

This chain connects TRBV6-5 to TRBJ2-3; 8 nucleotides match TRBD1. Germline CDR1 is MNHEY and CDR2 is SVGAGI. CDR3 length equals 13 residues. The V segment lost 6 bases and the J segment 3 bases; nucleotides outside the gene matches: 2. CDR3 region: CASSGQGTDTQYF. DNA for the CDR3: TGTGCCAGCAGCGGACAGGGAACAGATACGCAGTATTTT.

The CDR3 region has the DNA TGTGCCAGCAGTTTTCAGAGGGTTGAAGCTTTCTTT. Translation: CASSFQRVEAFF. The V call is TRBV12-3 or TRBV12-4, the J call TRBJ1-1; D unresolved. V dropped 3 bases and J dropped 7 bases, with 9 bases sitting between them. The CDR3 covers 12 residues.

This chain connects TRBV2 to TRBJ1-5, with a weak D call TRBD1 (5 bases). Germline loops: CDR1 SNHLY, CDR2 FYNNEI. The ends were cut back, 5 bases at V and 5 bases at J, with 13 bases in the middle. This CDR3 has 14 residues. The CDR3 reads CASSNRDSYQPQHF. Here the CDR3 DNA reads TGTGCCAGCAGTAACCGGGACTCATATCAGCCCCAGCATTTT.

V is TRBV5-4 and J is TRBJ2-3; D unresolved. Trimming cost V 0 bases and J 3 bases, with 2 bases left between them. The CDR3 is made up of 12 amino acids. Germline CDR1 reads SGHNT; CDR2 reads YYREEE (reference sequence). DNA of the CDR3: TGTGCCAGCAGCTTGGCGACAGATACGCAGTATTTT. Its translation is CASSLATDTQYF. The variable domain in full, with the rest retrieved from reference TRBV5-4 and TRBJ2-3, is ETGVTQSPTHLIKTRGQQVTLRCSSQSGHNTVSWYQQALGQGPQFIFQYYREEENGRGNFPPRFSGLQFPNYSSELNVNALELDDSALYLCASSLATDTQYFGPGTRLTVL.

The chain employs TRBV27 and TRBJ1-6, with D uncertain. CDR1 and CDR2 (germline): MNHEY, SMNVEV (reference sequence). Trimming removed 6 bases at V and 4 bases at J, with 13 bases between. This CDR3 spans 15 amino acids. Here the CDR3 reads CASSPQDRYNSPLHF. CDR3 DNA: TGTGCCAGCAGCCCCCAGGATCGGTATAATTCACCCCTCCACTTT.

In DNA, the CDR3 is TGTGCCAGCAGCGGACAGGGGCCGCCCCCTGTCGGGGCCAACGTCCTGACTTTC. This encodes CASSGQGPPPVGANVLTF. The V call is TRBV7-9, the J call TRBJ2-6, with 9 nucleotides matching TRBD1. The trim removed 5 bases at V and 4 bases at J, leaving 12 bases unmatched. This CDR3 spans 18 amino acids. Germline CDR1 is SEHNR and CDR2 is FQNEAQ (reference sequence).

Only a few counts were recorded for this clone. V and J are TRBV29-1 and TRBJ1-2; 7 positions agree with TRBD1. Trimming took 6 bases from V and 2 from J; bases not matched to a gene: 12. CDR1 and CDR2 from the germline V gene are SQVTM and ANQGSEA. CDR3 length equals 15 residues. The CDR3 sequence is CSVEDRNFSNYGYTF. The DNA of the CDR3 is TGCAGCGTGGAGGACAGGAATTTCTCGAACTATGGCTACACCTTC. Complete variable domain (other parts from reference TRBV29-1 and TRBJ1-2): SAVISQKPSRDICQRGTSLTIQCQVDSQVTMMFWYRQQPGQSLTLIATANQGSEATYESGFVIDKFPISRPNLTFSTLTVSNMSPEDSSIYLCSVEDRNFSNYGYTFGSGTRLTVV.

The CDR3 DNA is TGTGCCAGCAGTTACTCGCGTAATAGCAATCAGCCCCAGCATTTT. This translates into CASSYSRNSNQPQHF. V and J are TRBV6-5 and TRBJ1-5, with unresolved D. The ends were cut back, 0 bases at V and 0 bases at J, with 6 bases in the middle. This CDR3 contains 15 residues. Germline V gene lookup returns CDR1 MNHEY and CDR2 SVGAGI.

The CDR3 DNA reads as TGCGCCAGCAGTGAGTCCGGGACAGGAGAAGCTTTCTTT. The encoded protein is CASSESGTGEAFF. The chain has TRBV10-1 and TRBJ1-1, with TRBD1 matching 8 bases. This CDR3 is built from 13 residues. CDR1 is WNHNN and CDR2 is SYGVQD in the germline V gene (reference sequence). V lost 0 bases to trimming and J lost 8 bases; unmatched junction nucleotides: 2.

The CDR3 reads CASSGGHGYTF. In DNA, the CDR3 is TGTGCCAGCAGCGGGGGGCACGGCTACACCTTC. This sequence joins TRBV28 and TRBJ1-2; D is perhaps TRBD1 (6 bases). Germline V CDR1 and CDR2: MDHEN, SYDVKM. The CDR3 is 11 amino acids. V was trimmed by 6 bases and J by 8 bases, leaving 10 bases between them.

The chain couples TRBV19 to TRBJ1-4, with no clear D. Germline CDR1 LNHDA, CDR2 SQIVND (reference sequence). This CDR3 spans 14 amino acids. Between the trimmed V and J ends, which lost 3 bases and 8 bases, there was a span of 13 bases. The CDR3 DNA reads TGTGCCAGTAGTATCGGGCAGAGAGGGGAAAAACTGTTTTTT. Translated: CASSIGQRGEKLFF.

V and J are TRBV27 and TRBJ1-2, with D possibly TRBD1 on 6 matching bases. This CDR3 has 15 amino acids. V shed 0 bases and J shed 3 bases, with 11 bases lying between them. Germline V gives CDR1 MNHEY, CDR2 SMNVEV (reference sequence). CDR3 bases: TGTGCCAGCAGTTTATCGGGGGGGGGCCACTATGGCTACACCTTC. Translating gives CASSLSGGGHYGYTF.

This chain connects TRBV5-1 to TRBJ1-5; D remains unclear. V was pared by 0 bases and J by 3 bases, with 7 bases between. CDR3 length: 14 residues. Germline CDR1 is SGHRS and CDR2 is YFSETQ. The DNA of the CDR3 is TGCGCCAGCAGCTTGGGGGCTACCAATCAGCCCCAGCATTTT. This codes for CASSLGATNQPQHF.

Turning to this clone: Other DNA sequences in this specimen translate into the identical CDR3. The CDR3 here is CASSSGQDTGELFF. CDR3 nucleotide sequence: TGTGCCAGCAGCTCTGGACAGGACACCGGGGAGCTGTTTTTT. The chain is built from TRBV7-3 and TRBJ2-2; 7 bases fit TRBD1. Trimming cost V 4 bases and J 3 bases; bases outside gene matches: 2. This CDR3 has 14 amino acids. The germline CDR1 and CDR2 sequences are SGHTA and FQGTGA.

This rearrangement joins TRBV5-4 to TRBJ2-2; TRBD1 agrees at 8 bases. There are 13 residues in the CDR3. Germline V gives CDR1 SGHNT, CDR2 YYREEE (reference sequence). CDR3 amino acids: CAIQTGDTGELFF. For the CDR3, the DNA is TGTGCGATACAGACAGGGGACACCGGGGAGCTGTTTTTT.

V and J are TRBV10-3 and TRBJ2-1; 7 bases are a match to TRBD1. Germline V lookup: CDR1 ENHRY, CDR2 SYGVKD. The V gene end was trimmed by 6 bases and the J gene end by 10 bases; junction bases not matched to a gene: 18. This CDR3 is 16 amino acids long. CDR3 residues: CAIREGAGMNLGEQFF. The CDR3 bases are TGTGCCATCAGAGAGGGGGCAGGGATGAACTTAGGGGAGCAGTTCTTC.

V is TRBV13 and J is TRBJ2-7; no firm D call. Trimming cost V 4 bases and J 0 bases, with 4 bases left between them. Germline CDR1 is PRHDT and CDR2 is FYEKMQ (reference sequence). The CDR3 is 12 residues long. DNA of the CDR3: TGTGCCAGCAGCTCGAGCTCCTACGAGCAGTACTTC. It is translated as CASSSSSYEQYF.

The rearrangement joins TRBV6-1 to TRBJ1-3; the D is unclear. Trimming left V 3 bases short and J 2 bases short, with 17 bases between. The CDR3 length is 17 residues. Looked up from germline, CDR1 is MNHNS and CDR2 is SASEGT. The DNA for the CDR3 is TGTGCCAGCAGTGAGGCCCTGCAGGCCCGGCCTGGAAACACCATATATTTT. Translation: CASSEALQARPGNTIYF.

The chain links TRBV5-1 to TRBJ2-1; D call uncertain. CDR1 SGHRS and CDR2 YFSETQ come from the germline V gene. V lost 5 bases to trimming and J lost 5 bases, with 14 bases between them. This CDR3 region has 14 residues. The DNA for the CDR3 is TGCGCCAGCAGGCAGGCCATTCTCAACAATGAGCAGTTCTTC. Translated: CASRQAILNNEQFF.

The chain couples TRBV11-3 to TRBJ2-2; 11 bases agree with TRBD2. Germline CDR1 SGHNT, CDR2 YENEEA. This CDR3 region has 15 residues. V shed 4 bases and J 10 bases; nucleotides not matched to a gene: 8. The chain's CDR3 is CASSSGTSGPSELFF. CDR3 DNA: TGTGCCAGCAGCTCAGGGACTAGCGGCCCGTCGGAGCTGTTTTTT. The whole variable domain, remainder taken from reference TRBV11-3 and TRBJ2-2, is EAGVVQSPRYKIIEKKQPVAFWCNPISGHNTLYWYLQNLGQGPELLIRYENEEAVDDSQLPKDRFSAERLKGVDSTLKIQPAELGDSAVYLCASSSGTSGPSELFFGEGSRLTVL.

The CDR3 region has the DNA TGTGCCAGCATAGGCAGGGGAGTACGTGATGGCTACACCTTC. Protein sequence: CASIGRGVRDGYTF. V usage is TRBV2 and J usage is TRBJ1-2, with D perhaps TRBD1 (6 bases). This CDR3 spans 14 amino acids. Trimming pared 7 bases from V and 6 bases from J, leaving 18 bases between. Germline V gene data show CDR1 as SNHLY and CDR2 as FYNNEI.

This clone was observed a single time. This chain joins TRBV19 and TRBJ1-2; unclear D gene. Per germline, CDR1 LNHDA and CDR2 SQIVND (reference sequence). The germline V and J ends were trimmed by 1 base and 7 bases, with 13 bases remaining between them. The CDR3 length is 14 residues. The CDR3 sequence is CASSIVGPAGGYTF. As DNA, the CDR3 is TGTGCCAGTAGTATAGTCGGTCCGGCGGGTGGCTACACCTTC.

The V and J genes are TRBV10-2 and TRBJ1-2, with TRBD1 identical over 7 bases. The CDR3 is made up of 13 amino acids. With V trimmed by 8 bases and J by 7 bases, 10 bases remained unmatched. The germline CDR1 and CDR2 sequences are WSHSY and SAAADI. The CDR3 loop is CASSIPGDSGYTF. For the CDR3, the DNA is TGCGCCAGCTCCATACCCGGGGACAGTGGCTACACCTTC.